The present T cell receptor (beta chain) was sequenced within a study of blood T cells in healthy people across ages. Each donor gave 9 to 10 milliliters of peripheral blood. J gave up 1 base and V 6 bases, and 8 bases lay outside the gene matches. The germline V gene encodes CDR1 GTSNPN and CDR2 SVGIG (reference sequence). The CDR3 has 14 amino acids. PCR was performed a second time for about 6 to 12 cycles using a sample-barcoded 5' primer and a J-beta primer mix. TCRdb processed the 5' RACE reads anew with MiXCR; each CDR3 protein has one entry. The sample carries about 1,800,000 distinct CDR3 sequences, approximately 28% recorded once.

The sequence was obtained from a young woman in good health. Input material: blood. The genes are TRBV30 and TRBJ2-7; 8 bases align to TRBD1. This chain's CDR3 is CACTGQAGSYEQYF. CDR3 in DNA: TGTGCCTGCACGGGACAGGCAGGATCCTACGAGCAGTACTTC.